This T cell receptor beta chain was identified during a study of blood T cell repertoires in COVID-19. Study at large: Acute and convalescent COVID-19 samples came from the United States, Italy and Spain. Sources were T cells, B-cell-depleted T cells, or PBMCs; the material itself was cDNA or gDNA.

The V and J ends lost 7 bases and 6 bases, in that order; junction bases with no gene match: 7. The CDR3 is 13 residues long. From germline, CDR1 is SGHRS and CDR2 YFSETQ. In the study's own analysis: Amplification with reference gene primers provided the estimates of nucleated cell counts. TCRdb's table, derived via immunoSEQ multiplex PCR, lists solely in-frame clones and lacks some. V and J calls and clone size are copied from that table; D and trimming were computed from the DNA. The data hold tens of thousands of clones, with 82% observed a single time. The gene calls are TRBV5-1 and TRBJ1-1; 9 bases agree with TRBD1. The receptor was isolated from a human donor in a cohort sampled during active COVID-19. The specimen was peripheral blood. CDR3 region: CASHLQGAAEAFF. CDR3 DNA: TGCGCCAGCCATTTACAGGGGGCAGCTGAAGCTTTCTTT.